Following are 25 T cell receptor beta chains from one sample sequenced in a study of spatial heterogeneity in lung cancer. Time point of the sample: sample taken at primary tumor resection. Unsorted samples of tumor, nontumor lung or frozen PBMC had their whole RNA sequenced. TCRdb called the 5' RACE reads again in MiXCR, with one record for every CDR3 protein. This table has 10,000 to 15,000 distinct CDR3 sequences, around 4% appearing once. Specimen: PBMCs, collected at surgery. The receptors stem from a male donor with early-stage non-small cell lung cancer.

Only a few counts were recorded for this clonotype. Since it is a stray read in a library aimed at alpha chains, this beta chain has a size that is not meaningful. The genes are TRBV12-3 or TRBV12-4 and TRBJ2-1, with TRBD2 matching over 8 bases. The CDR3 extends over 15 amino acids. The V and J ends lost 4 bases and 3 bases, in that order; junction bases with no gene match: 5. The CDR3 DNA reads as TGTGCCAGCAGTTATGGGGGGACTAGCTACAATGAGCAGTTCTTC. It yields the protein CASSYGGTSYNEQFF.

By proportion, this clonotype is medium-sized. The library was designed around alpha chains, so this beta chain is a stray read whose abundance carries little weight. The chain employs TRBV29-1 and TRBJ1-2; no firm D call. Deletions cut 3 bases from V and 6 bases from J, with 5 bases between. Germline V gene sequence: CDR1 SQVTM, CDR2 ANQGSEA. CDR3 length: 10 amino acids. This CDR3 reads CSVDQNGYTF. CDR3 nucleotide sequence: TGCAGCGTTGACCAGAATGGCTACACCTTC.

This clonotype was observed at least ten times. In a library made to pick up alpha chains, this beta chain is a stray read with a size that means little. CDR3 region: CATSSTIRDTRGDTQYF. The CDR3 region has the DNA TGTGCCACCAGCAGTACAATCCGGGACACCCGTGGGGATACGCAGTATTTT. The J gene is TRBJ2-3, the V gene TRBV15; D may be TRBD1 (6 bases). The CDR3 has 17 amino acids. V was clipped by 3 bases and J by 6 bases, with 22 bases between them. The germline CDR1 and CDR2 sequences are LNHNV and YYDKDF (reference sequence).

This clonotype showed up many times. Within a library made for alpha chains, this beta chain is off target, and its count is uninformative. The V gene is TRBV9, the J gene TRBJ1-5; D is ambiguous. CDR1 and CDR2 (germline): SGDLS, YYNGEE. The length of the CDR3 is 15 residues. The V and J ends lost 4 bases and 0 bases respectively, with 11 bases between them. The CDR3 DNA sequence: TGTGCCAGCAGCAACTCACCTCATAGCAATCAGCCCCAGCATTTT. It specifies CASSNSPHSNQPQHF.

This clonotype was found many times. This beta chain came through as a stray read in a library set up for alpha chains, and its size says little. The rearrangement links TRBV28 to TRBJ1-6; D unclear. Germline CDR1 and CDR2: MDHEN and SYDVKM. This CDR3 is built from 12 residues. Trimming cost V 7 bases and J 7 bases, with 8 bases left between them. This chain's CDR3 is CASNRLNSPLHF. CDR3 coding DNA: TGTGCCAGCAACCGGTTGAATTCACCCCTCCACTTT.

Ten or more counts support this clonotype. With the library built for alpha chains, this beta chain is off target and its frequency is not meaningful. The chain is built from TRBV11-2 and TRBJ2-3, with 9 bases aligning to TRBD2. The ends lost 4 bases at V and 1 base at J; junction bases unmatched: 6. This CDR3 spans 16 amino acids. Germline values: CDR1 SGHAT, CDR2 FQNNGV. The CDR3 loop is CASSSRLAVGTDTQYF. The CDR3 DNA is TGTGCCAGCAGCTCCCGACTAGCGGTGGGCACAGATACGCAGTATTTT.

In its sample, this clonotype was seen many times. This beta chain slipped into a library made for alpha chains as a stray read, so its size is not meaningful. The chain employs TRBV28 and TRBJ2-6, with D perhaps TRBD1 (5 bases). V was shortened by 4 bases and J by 2 bases, with 12 bases between the two germline ends. Germline V gives CDR1 MDHEN, CDR2 SYDVKM. The CDR3 runs to 16 residues. The CDR3 nucleotides are TGTGCCAGCAGTTCCCCTCCCAGGGCTGGGGCCAACGTCCTGACTTTC. Translated: CASSSPPRAGANVLTF.

This clonotype was picked up a small number of times. Being off target in a library aimed at alpha chains, this beta chain has a size of little meaning. The gene calls are TRBV6-5 and TRBJ2-3; the D is unclear. Germline V gene sequence: CDR1 MNHEY, CDR2 SVGAGI. With 6 bases removed from V and 1 base from J, the gap between germline ends came to 8 bases. This CDR3 comprises 13 residues. The CDR3 loop reads CASRDPGTDTQYF. In nucleotides, the CDR3 is TGTGCCAGCAGGGATCCGGGCACAGATACGCAGTATTTT.

Many counts were recorded for this clonotype. Since the library was made to target alpha chains, this beta chain is a stray read and its abundance is not meaningful. The chain uses TRBV7-2 and TRBJ1-4, with a tentative D call TRBD1 (6 bases). Trimming pared 5 bases from V and 5 bases from J, leaving 15 bases between. Germline CDR1 reads SGHTA; CDR2 reads FQGNSA. This CDR3 is built from 15 residues. CDR3: CASSVQDRLNEKLFF. DNA for the CDR3: TGTGCCAGCAGCGTACAGGACAGATTAAATGAAAAACTGTTTTTT.

This clonotype was counted ten times or more. Because the library targeted alpha chains, this beta chain is an off-target read whose size means little. The chain links TRBV5-1 to TRBJ2-3; the D is unclear. The germline V gene encodes CDR1 SGHRS and CDR2 YFSETQ. CDR3 length equals 15 residues. Trimming left V 0 bases short and J 4 bases short, with 12 bases between. The CDR3: CASSLVVPPSDTQYF. The CDR3 nucleotides are TGCGCCAGCAGCTTGGTCGTCCCTCCGTCAGATACGCAGTATTTT. Complete variable domain (other parts from reference TRBV5-1 and TRBJ2-3): KAGVTQTPRYLIKTRGQQVTLSCSPISGHRSVSWYQQTPGQGLQFLFEYFSETQRNKGNFPGRFSGRQFSNSRSEMNVSTLELGDSALYLCASSLVVPPSDTQYFGPGTRLTVL.

Concerning this clonotype itself: This beta chain represents an off-target read in a library built for alpha chains; its size is of limited meaning. The chain is built from TRBV15 and TRBJ2-1, with D possibly TRBD1 on 5 matching bases. Germline CDR1 and CDR2: LNHNV and YYDKDF (reference sequence). Trimming took 4 bases from V and 8 from J, leaving 12 bases between them. The CDR3 runs 13 residues. The CDR3 coding sequence is TGTGCCACCAGCACCAGGGTCATCGATGAGCAGTTCTTC. This codes for CATSTRVIDEQFF.

In its sample, this clonotype was seen many times. This beta chain turned up in a library designed for alpha chains; as an off-target read, its abundance says little. As DNA, the CDR3 is TGTGCCAGCAGCTTAGGGGAGTATGAGCAGTTCTTC. Its protein is CASSLGEYEQFF. This chain uses TRBV11-1 with TRBJ2-1; D might be TRBD2 (5 bases). The germline V gene encodes CDR1 SGHAT and CDR2 FQDESV (reference sequence). The V and J ends lost 1 base and 8 bases respectively, with 6 bases between them. This CDR3 contains 12 residues.

This clonotype is medium-sized within its sample. This beta chain is a stray sequence in a library constructed for alpha chains; its clone size is not meaningful. This chain links TRBV29-1 with TRBJ2-3, with a tentative D call TRBD1 (5 bases). Trimming left V 5 bases short and J 2 bases short, with 11 bases between. From germline, CDR1 is SQVTM and CDR2 ANQGSEA. The CDR3 sequence is 13 residues long. The CDR3 sequence is CSVQGGATDTQYF. CDR3 nucleotides: TGCAGCGTTCAAGGTGGGGCCACAGATACGCAGTATTTT.

This clonotype showed up many times. This beta chain was picked up by a library intended for alpha chains and is off target, so its count carries little meaning. The V call is TRBV20-1, the J call TRBJ2-7; 10 bases are shared with TRBD2. This CDR3 contains 16 residues. Trimming at V came to 0 bases and at J to 3 bases, leaving 8 bases not matched to a gene. Germline CDR1 and CDR2: DFQATT and SNEGSKA (reference sequence). CDR3 loop: CSARDPRASGSYEQYF. For the CDR3, the DNA is TGCAGTGCTAGAGACCCGAGGGCTAGCGGGAGCTACGAGCAGTACTTC.

This clonotype has a count of ten or more. This beta chain is an off-target read within a library intended for alpha chains, so its frequency means little. The CDR3 DNA follows: TGTGCCAGCAGTTTACCCAGCGGGATGGGTAAGACCCAGTACTTC. Translation gives CASSLPSGMGKTQYF. The chain couples TRBV28 to TRBJ2-5, with TRBD2 matching 7 bases. The germline CDR1 and CDR2 sequences are MDHEN and SYDVKM. Trimming cost V 2 bases and J 6 bases; bases outside gene matches: 9. CDR3 length: 15 residues.

This clonotype was found many times. This beta chain lies outside the target of a library built for alpha chains; its clone size means little. The V call is TRBV5-1, the J call TRBJ2-5, with TRBD1 identical over 10 bases. The CDR3 is 14 amino acids. Germline V gives CDR1 SGHRS, CDR2 YFSETQ. The V segment lost 2 bases and the J segment 12 bases; nucleotides outside the gene matches: 10. Written as DNA, the CDR3 is TGCGCCAGCAGCTTCGGGACAGGGGAAGAGAGCGAGTACTTC. Amino acids: CASSFGTGEESEYF.

This clonotype was picked up many times. The size of this beta chain means little, since it is a stray read in a library made for alpha chains. V and J are TRBV29-1 and TRBJ2-7; D assignment may be TRBD1 or TRBD2 (5 bases each). The CDR3 has 13 residues. V gave up 6 bases and J gave up 3 bases, with 15 bases separating them. Germline V gives CDR1 SQVTM, CDR2 ANQGSEA. CDR3: CSVRDATNYEQYF. The CDR3 nucleotides read TGCAGCGTCCGGGACGCTACAAACTACGAGCAGTACTTC.

Ten or more counts support this clonotype. This beta chain lies outside the target of a library built for alpha chains; its clone size means little. The J gene is TRBJ2-2, the V gene TRBV10-1, with TRBD2 matching over 14 bases. V lost 5 bases and J lost 0; bases outside the gene matches: 5. Germline V gene sequence: CDR1 WNHNN, CDR2 SYGVQD (reference sequence). The CDR3 is 18 amino acids. The CDR3 spells CASSPGLAGGPNTGELFF. The CDR3 region has the DNA TGCGCCAGCAGTCCTGGACTAGCGGGAGGCCCGAACACCGGGGAGCTGTTTTTT.

This clonotype was counted between two and nine times. A library prepared for alpha chains yielded this beta chain as an off-target read; its size is of little meaning. This chain joins TRBV5-4 and TRBJ2-2, with 10 bases fitting TRBD2. This CDR3 is built from 15 residues. The J segment lost 5 bases and the V segment lost 3 bases, leaving 4 bases of the junction unmatched. Germline assignment: CDR1 SGHNT and CDR2 YYREEE (reference sequence). The CDR3 region is CASSSGTSATGELFF. DNA for the CDR3: TGTGCCAGCAGCTCCGGGACTAGCGCTACCGGGGAGCTGTTTTTT.

This clonotype was seen a handful of times. A library prepared for alpha chains yielded this beta chain as an off-target read; its size is of little meaning. The V and J genes are TRBV12-3 or TRBV12-4 and TRBJ2-7; D may be TRBD2 (5 bases). The CDR3 is 12 residues long. V lost 4 bases and J lost 7, with 11 bases in between. CDR3 nucleotides: TGTGCCAGCAGTTCCGGACTCGGGGAGCAGTACTTC. As protein: CASSSGLGEQYF.

This clonotype was counted only a few times. For a library built for alpha chains, this beta chain is a stray read; little rests on its size. The genes are TRBV5-1 and TRBJ2-1; no clear D. V lost 0 bases and J lost 1, with 5 bases in between. Germline values: CDR1 SGHRS, CDR2 YFSETQ. CDR3 length: 14 residues. This chain's CDR3 is CASSLGGSYNEQFF. The CDR3 bases are TGCGCCAGCAGCTTGGGGGGATCCTACAATGAGCAGTTCTTC.

This clonotype was seen many times. This beta chain is an unintended read in a library built for alpha chains; its size means little. The rearrangement links TRBV7-9 to TRBJ2-3; possible D gene TRBD2, 6 bases. The V and J ends lost 5 bases and 1 base respectively, with 13 bases between them. Germline values: CDR1 SEHNR, CDR2 FQNEAQ (reference sequence). The CDR3 is 15 amino acids. CDR3 DNA: TGTGCCAGCAGCCTCTTCGGGGGAGGCACAGATACGCAGTATTTT. Its protein is CASSLFGGGTDTQYF. Supplemented by reference TRBV7-9 and TRBJ2-3, the full variable domain reads DTGVSQNPRHKITKRGQNVTFRCDPISEHNRLYWYRQTLGQGPEFLTYFQNEAQLEKSRLLSDRFSAERPKGSFSTLEIQRTEQGDSAMYLCASSLFGGGTDTQYFGPGTRLTVL.

Many counts were recorded for this clonotype. This beta chain is an off-target read within a library intended for alpha chains, so its frequency means little. The J gene is TRBJ2-5, the V gene TRBV28, with TRBD2 matching 10 bases. This CDR3 has 17 residues. Germline V CDR1 and CDR2: MDHEN, SYDVKM. V lost 2 bases and J lost 1; bases outside the gene matches: 7. In DNA form, the CDR3 reads TGTGCCAGCAGTTTAAGAACTAGCGGGATTTCCCAAGAGACCCAGTACTTC. It is translated as CASSLRTSGISQETQYF.

This clonotype has only a few counts. Because the library targeted alpha chains, this beta chain is an off-target read whose size means little. This chain links TRBV7-2 with TRBJ2-3; possibly TRBD1 for D (8 bases). Deletions cut 5 bases from V and 2 bases from J, with 20 bases between. This CDR3 contains 17 residues. Per the germline V gene, CDR1 is SGHTA and CDR2 is FQGNSA. CDR3 in DNA: TGTGCCAGCAGCGTAAGACAGGGGCGGGGGTACACAGATACGCAGTATTTT. This codes for CASSVRQGRGYTDTQYF.

This clonotype was observed at least ten times. Since it is a stray read in a library aimed at alpha chains, this beta chain has a size that is not meaningful. The rearrangement uses TRBV27 and TRBJ2-2, with TRBD1 as a possible D gene (6 bases). V was clipped by 11 bases and J by 1 base, with 11 bases between them. The germline V gene encodes CDR1 MNHEY and CDR2 SMNVEV (reference sequence). The CDR3 has 13 residues. DNA of the CDR3: TGTGCCGCGCAGGGGTGGAACACCGGGGAGCTGTTTTTT. Its translation is CAAQGWNTGELFF.